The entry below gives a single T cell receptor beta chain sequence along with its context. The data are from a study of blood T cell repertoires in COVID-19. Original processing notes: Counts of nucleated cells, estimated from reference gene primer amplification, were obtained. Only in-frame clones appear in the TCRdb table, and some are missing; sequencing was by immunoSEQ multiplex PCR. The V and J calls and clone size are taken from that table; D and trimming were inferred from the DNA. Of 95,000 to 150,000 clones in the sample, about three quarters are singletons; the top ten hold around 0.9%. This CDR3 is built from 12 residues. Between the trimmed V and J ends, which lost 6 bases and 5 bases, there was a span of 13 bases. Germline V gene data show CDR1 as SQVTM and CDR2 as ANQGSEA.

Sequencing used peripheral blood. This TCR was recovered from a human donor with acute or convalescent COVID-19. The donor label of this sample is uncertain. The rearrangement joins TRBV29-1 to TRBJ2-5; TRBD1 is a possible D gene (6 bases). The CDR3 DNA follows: TGCAGCGTACAACAGGGAATCGAGACCCAGTACTTC. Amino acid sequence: CSVQQGIETQYF.